Below, 6 T cell receptor beta chains from the same sample are listed, as sequenced in a study of cytomegalovirus exposure and HLA in healthy donors. With 60 Vbeta and 13 Jbeta primers, the PCR was carried out. Sequencing was performed with immunoSEQ multiplex PCR; in TCRdb, only in-frame clones are kept and a portion is missing. The sample holds 140,000 or so clones, approximately 9% seen once. The sample was PBMCs. The receptors were gathered from a male donor in good health and CMV-seronegative.

This chain uses TRBV4-3 with TRBJ2-2; 7 bases are a match to TRBD2. The V gene's germline CDR1 is LGHNA and CDR2 YSLEER. The ends lost 0 bases at V and 6 bases at J; junction bases unmatched: 7. This CDR3 spans 16 amino acids. CDR3 sequence: CASSQDGTKLPGELFF. The DNA for the CDR3 is TGCGCCAGCAGCCAAGACGGGACTAAGCTCCCCGGGGAGCTGTTTTTT.

This clone was observed a handful of times. The chain combines TRBV28 with TRBJ1-1; 7 nucleotides align to TRBD1. CDR1 and CDR2 from the germline V gene are MDHEN and SYDVKM. J lost 11 bases, V lost 3 bases, and 12 bases had no gene match. This CDR3 contains 14 residues. The CDR3 DNA follows: TGTGCCAGCAGTTTCGGGTATAGGGGGCCTAGTGCTTTCTTT. Its protein is CASSFGYRGPSAFF. Based on the CDR3 plus reference TRBV28 and TRBJ1-1, the full variable domain is DVKVTQSSRYLVKRTGEKVFLECVQDMDHENMFWYRQDPGLGLRLIYFSYDVKMKEKGDIPEGYSVSREKKERFSLILESASTNQTSMYLCASSFGYRGPSAFFGQGTRLTVV.

This clone was observed a few times. This chain connects TRBV28 to TRBJ2-1; possibly TRBD1 for D (6 bases). The V gene lost 6 bases and the J gene lost 0 bases, with 21 bases spanning the gap. CDR1 is MDHEN, CDR2 SYDVKM, per germline. The CDR3 totals 18 residues. The CDR3 spells CASSLWDRDTFSYNEQFF. CDR3 coding DNA: TGTGCCAGCAGCCTTTGGGACCGGGACACCTTCTCCTACAATGAGCAGTTCTTC.

V is TRBV6-5 and J is TRBJ1-2, with 8 bases identical to TRBD1. With V trimmed by 7 bases and J by 1 base, 8 bases remained unmatched. The CDR3 runs 15 residues. Germline V gives CDR1 MNHEY, CDR2 SVGAGI. CDR3 sequence (DNA): TGTGCCAGCACTCCCGGGACAGGACATAACTATGGCTACACCTTC. This sequence encodes CASTPGTGHNYGYTF.

The chain joins TRBV4-1 to TRBJ1-4; 9 nucleotides align to TRBD1. The CDR3 is 15 residues long. CDR1 and CDR2 (germline): MGHRA, YSYEKL. Trimming at V came to 2 bases and at J to 5 bases, leaving 3 bases not matched to a gene. For the CDR3, the DNA is TGCGCCAGCAGCCAACCCGGGACAGGGAATGAAAAACTGTTTTTT. This gives the protein CASSQPGTGNEKLFF.

The gene calls are TRBV2 and TRBJ2-7, with D perhaps matching TRBD2 (5 bases). Trimming removed 7 bases from V and 3 bases from J, with 16 bases in between. This CDR3 region has 14 residues. Germline V gene sequence: CDR1 SNHLY, CDR2 FYNNEI. The DNA for the CDR3 is TGTGCCAGCAACCTCGGTGCGGGCGACTACGAGCAGTACTTC. As protein: CASNLGAGDYEQYF.